This T cell receptor (beta chain) was captured in a study of siplizumab effects on memory and regulatory T cells. Study results and limitations: Researchers could map only a minor fraction of alloreactive clones to unstimulated subsets. Naive T cells were seemingly more diverse than memory cells, and major contributions to the alloresponse seemed to be made by them. In controls, roughly 27% of mappable alloreactive CD4+ clones were Treg-derived on average, versus roughly 69% with siplizumab.

V shed 0 bases and J 7 bases; nucleotides not matched to a gene: 3. CDR1 is MNHEY and CDR2 is SVGAGI in the germline V gene. The length of the CDR3 is 13 residues. A note on this clone: Its antigen is still unknown. This sample also contains other DNA sequences that code for the same CDR3.

The method was immunoSEQ multiplex PCR; TCRdb's version includes in-frame clones alone and lacks a portion of them. This table has 90,000 to 120,000 clones, about 93% appearing once. This sequence originates from a human donor in good health. Specimen: Tregs sorted from blood. The chain couples TRBV6-5 to TRBJ2-7, with 7 bases that match TRBD2. In DNA, the CDR3 is TGTGCCAGCAGTTACTCTACGGGGGGTGAGCAGTACTTC. It specifies CASSYSTGGEQYF.